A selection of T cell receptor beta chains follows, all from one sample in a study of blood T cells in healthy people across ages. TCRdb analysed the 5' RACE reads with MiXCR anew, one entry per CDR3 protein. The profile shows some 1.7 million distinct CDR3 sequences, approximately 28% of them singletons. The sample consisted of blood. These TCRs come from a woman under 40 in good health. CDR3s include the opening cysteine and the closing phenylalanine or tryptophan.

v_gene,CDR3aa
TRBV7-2,CASRGRGGTQYF
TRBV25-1,CASSEVTSGGVGQYF
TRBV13,CASSHLGEGGEETQYF
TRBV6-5,CASYYPSYSTDTQYF
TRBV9,CASSVGLHQETQYF
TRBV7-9,CASSLGIGTNNQPQHF
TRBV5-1,CASSLTSVAYEQYF
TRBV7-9,CASSSSGGGSGYTF
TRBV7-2,CASSPTGSNEQFF
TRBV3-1,CASSQAPGTSYDNEQFF
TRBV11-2,CASSLDPSANYGYTF
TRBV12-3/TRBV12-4,CASRGLGQGEQFF
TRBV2,CASRAGGYEQYF
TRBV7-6,CASSSLRASGSTLQETQYF
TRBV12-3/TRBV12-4,CASSPEGSYNSPLHF
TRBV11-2,CASTPGRRTTDTQYF
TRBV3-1,CASSELTGTSGGIRARGEQFF
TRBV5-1,CASSSGTSGRSDEQYF
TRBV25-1,CASSENNRVYTEAFF
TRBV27,CASSLGTGTGAYEQYF
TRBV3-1,CASSQDRTSQYF
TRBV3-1,CASSQDGWPTLAYGYTF
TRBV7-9,CASSLAGSSGELFF
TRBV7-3,CASSPSGGVYNEQFF
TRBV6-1,CASSLHRLAGVTYEQYF
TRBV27,CASSLIPGLNTEAFF
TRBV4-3,CASSQDTGKTLHF
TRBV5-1,CASSLPGTNSYNEQFF
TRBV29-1,CSVPRDLGGYTF
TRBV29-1,CGGDTEAFF